This T cell receptor (beta chain) was retrieved from a study of T cell repertoires in cytomegalovirus infection (dated by TCRdb to the late 2010s). In terms of the full investigation: Alongside well-studied HLA-B-restricted epitopes, the peptide stimulations were aimed at recently identified HLA-C-restricted CMV epitopes, whose presentation resists viral immunomodulation. Donor HLA type was relevant to the analysis, because carriage of CMV infection together with the matching HLA type was indicated by public TCR beta signatures.

TCRdb records Illumina HiSeq 1500 as the sequencer. The public reads were reprocessed in TCRdb via fastp at Q25 and MiXCR, keeping in-frame beta chains. Every CDR3 protein is listed once, alongside the most common genes and DNA of its rows. This sample comprises approximately 310,000 distinct CDR3 sequences, around 25% of them detected only once. The ten most abundant clones make up approximately 12% of the sample. What the authors observed across the whole study: The ex vivo response was dominated by HLA-C-restricted CMV-specific TCR beta clonotypes, and the single most frequent clonotype in two of eight donors was supplied by these HLA-C-restricted clonotypes. Cumulative frequency of public TCR beta family members discriminated carriers of CMV infection plus the relevant HLA type in this cohort and an independent approximately 340-donor cohort.

This clonotype has more than one count but fewer than ten. No cognate antigen has been identified for it. There are no base qualities to consult, and no much larger clone falls within one base. This sample's treatment or condition label indicates: in vitro stimulation with specific CMV peptide epitopes to enrich CMV-specific T cells. This clonotype originated in a human donor in good health (CMV status not recorded). Some clones in this sample may be carry-over from other donors' samples. The sequenced sample was cultured PBMCs, obtained from culture after CMV antigen stimulation.

The CDR3 here reads CASSRYLNQPQHF. The base sequence is TGTGCCAGCAGTCGGTACTTGAATCAGCCCCAGCATTTT. The chain is assembled from TRBV28 and TRBJ1-5; the D gene lacks a confident call. The CDR3 sequence holds 13 residues, the cysteine and phenylalanine included. The only DNA kept is the CDR3, 39 bases in frame from the first base. V loses 5 bases of germline sequence and J loses 4 bases, and the interval between the two ends is 9 bases. Reading the germline V gene gives CDR1 MDHEN and CDR2 SYDVKM.